What follows is one T cell receptor (beta chain) and its context. Based on its abundance in the sample, this clonotype is medium-sized (0.01 to 0.1%). Its antigen is still unknown. No base-level quality is on record; no much larger clone is a single base apart. This entry comes from a study of T and B cells in COVID-19 patients (dated by TCRdb to the early 2020s). Background for the entire study: In this study, adaptive immunity was profiled in COVID-19 patients who either had active infection or had recovered, using TRB and IGH repertoire sequencing of peripheral blood. The recovered cohort included more than 15 patients who contributed 20 or so samples, and most of those patients had mild to moderate COVID-19 that was managed on an outpatient basis. Patients in the recovered cohort had a median age of 34 years, compared with more than 60 years for patients in the active-infection cohort. In the active-infection cohort, about 65% of the roughly 20 patients were critically ill and required mechanical ventilation or ECMO. Comorbidities linked to unfavorable COVID-19 outcome were present in most of the roughly 20 patients in the active-infection cohort. Over 8 million TCR sequences were analysed in a TCR and BCR sequence repository that covered 35 or so patients and fewer than 85 time points. A couple of patients were included in both the recovered and active cohorts because samples were available from active disease and after recovery. For the repertoire analyses, the comparison was an age-matched reference group of roughly 38 healthy donors who were negative for COVID-19 antibodies. As many as 9 follow-up blood samples were taken per patient, and some of the samples covered different disease stages within the same individual.

Genomic DNA extracted from blood was used in amounts of about 220-550 ng for amplification of TRB repertoires. The sequencer listed for this sample is Illumina MiSeq. Multiplex PCR with BIOMED2 TRB-A/B primer pools was used to amplify the TRB rearrangements. Two consecutive PCRs added Illumina-compatible adapters and 7-nucleotide sample barcodes to the amplicons. Phusion HS II polymerase was used for all library PCRs. Amplicons were purified from gel with the NucleoSpin Gel and PCR Clean-up kit, quantified on Qubit, and pooled at roughly 4 nM. The quality of the amplicon pool was checked on an Agilent 2100 Bioanalyzer prior to Illumina next-generation sequencing. The study's own analysis went as follows. Annotation of TRB rearrangements was performed with MiXCR 3.0.8 using the default MiXCR reference library. Non-productive reads and sequences with fewer than 2 reads were removed, and every unique CDR3 nucleotide sequence was treated as one clone. R 3.5.1 was used to calculate clonality, diversity, richness and V-J gene usage. TCR clustering by CDR3 similarity used GLIPH2, with generation probabilities calculated by OLGA. Only GLIPH2 clusters with at least four unique TCR clonotypes present in at least three individuals were retained. In TCRdb, the public reads were trimmed at Q25 with fastp and aligned with MiXCR, with productive beta chains retained. Identical CDR3 protein sequences are pooled into one entry, listed with their most common genes and DNA. Clone size and V and J calls follow TCRdb, not the original study. The sample has about 5,200 distinct CDR3 sequences on record, 25% to 30% of them singletons. The ten largest clones add up to about 5.7% of the sample.

CDR1 SGHVS and CDR2 FNYEAQ were looked up in the germline V gene. V gives up 5 bases and J gives up 4 bases, and the segment between their germline ends measures 14 bases. Including cysteine and phenylalanine, the CDR3 has 15 amino acids. CDR3 DNA only is kept here, 45 bases in frame from base 1. What the work shows at the level of the full study, not this receptor alone: A total of 2,000 to 2,500 exclusive TCR clusters, including a few dozen low-pGen clusters, were found in the recovered cohort. TRBV/TRBJ gene usage was reported as strongly skewed in patients with COVID-19. The cohort was considered too small to assess HLA contributions to COVID-19 susceptibility or severity. Few blood samples were available from mildly ill patients while symptoms were present or from severe cases at early time points. The reported TCR clusters were stated to require prospective validation before clinical use. Specific T cell subsets (CD4+/Treg/CD8+) and sorted SARS-CoV-2-responsive or tetramer+ T cells had not yet been sequenced, and these experiments were ongoing. TRB repertoires were found to be highly clonal in active COVID-19, whereas diversity and richness at recovery were found to rise above healthy donor levels.

The source material was blood. This TCR was recovered from a human donor with active COVID-19. The chain uses TRBV7-6 and TRBJ2-2; a confident D gene designation cannot be given. The CDR3 reads as follows: CASSPNPGGTGELFF. The DNA sequence reads TGTGCCAGCAGCCCCAATCCGGGTGGCACCGGGGAGCTGTTTTTT.